This T cell receptor beta chain was recovered during a study of blood T cell repertoires in COVID-19. Turning to the study itself: COVID-19 samples from acute and convalescent phases originated in the United States, Italy and Spain. In each case, the material was cDNA or gDNA derived from T cells, B-cell-depleted T cells, or PBMCs.

Germline V gives CDR1 MNHEY, CDR2 SVGAGI. The V and J ends lost 0 bases and 6 bases respectively, with 9 bases between them. The CDR3 is made up of 15 amino acids. In the authors' methods: Nucleated cell number was recorded as an estimate derived from reference gene primer amplification. Sequencing used immunoSEQ multiplex PCR; TCRdb keeps in-frame clones, though not all of them. That table is the source of V, J and clone size, and D and trimming were worked out from the DNA. The sample lists about 220,000 clones; around 83% were seen once. Material for sequencing was peripheral blood. The rearrangement joins TRBV6-5 to TRBJ1-6; TRBD1 might be the D (5 bases). The source of this sequence is a man aged 50 to 60 with active or convalescent COVID-19. The CDR3 loop is CASSYSKGFNSPLHF. The CDR3 DNA is TGTGCCAGCAGTTACTCGAAGGGGTTTAATTCACCCCTCCACTTT.